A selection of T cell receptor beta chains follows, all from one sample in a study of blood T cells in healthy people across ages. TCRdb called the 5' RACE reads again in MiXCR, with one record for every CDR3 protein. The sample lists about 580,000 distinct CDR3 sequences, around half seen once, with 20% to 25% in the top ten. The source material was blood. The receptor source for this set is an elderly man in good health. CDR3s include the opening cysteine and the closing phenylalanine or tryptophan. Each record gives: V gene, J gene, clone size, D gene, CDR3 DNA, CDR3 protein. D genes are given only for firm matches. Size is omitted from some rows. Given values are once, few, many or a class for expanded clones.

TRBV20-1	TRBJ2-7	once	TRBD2	TGCAGTGCTCCAGGAGGGGGGGCGGGAGGTCGAAACGAGCAGTACTTC	CSAPGGGAGGRNEQYF
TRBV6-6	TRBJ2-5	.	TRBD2	TGTGCCAGCAGTTACGCGGGGGAGGGGGAGACCCAGTACTTC	CASSYAGEGETQYF
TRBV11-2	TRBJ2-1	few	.	TGTGCCAGCAGCTTCAACAGGGAAATTCTCAATGAGCAGTTCTTC	CASSFNREILNEQFF
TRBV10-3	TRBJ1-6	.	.	TGTGCCATCAGTGAGGCGCGGGGAAACTATAATTCACCCCTCCACTTT	CAISEARGNYNSPLHF
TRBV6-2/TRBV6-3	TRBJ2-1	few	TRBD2	TGTGCCAGCAGCCAACTAGCGAGCTCCTACAATGAGCAGTTCTTC	CASSQLASSYNEQFF
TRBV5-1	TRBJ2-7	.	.	TGCGCCAGCAGCTTGGAACAGGGGACTGGGATATACGAGCAGTACTTC	CASSLEQGTGIYEQYF
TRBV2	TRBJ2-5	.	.	TGTGCCAGCAGTACAGGGCTCTGGAATGAGCAGTACTTC	CASSTGLWNEQYF
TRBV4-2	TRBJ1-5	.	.	TGTGCCAGCAGCCAAGCGGGAGACAATCAGCCCCAGCATTTT	CASSQAGDNQPQHF
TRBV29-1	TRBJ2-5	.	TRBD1	TGCAGCGTTGGAATGGACAGGGATCTGTTCAATGAGCAGTACTTC	CSVGMDRDLFNEQYF
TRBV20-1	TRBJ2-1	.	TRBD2	TGCAGTGCTAGCGGGTGGGCTAGCGGGGGCGAACAGAACTACAATGAGCAGTTCTTC	CSASGWASGGEQNYNEQFF
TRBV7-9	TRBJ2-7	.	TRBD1	TGTGCCAGCAGCTTAGTATCGGGACAGAGCTCCTACGAGCAGTACTTC	CASSLVSGQSSYEQYF
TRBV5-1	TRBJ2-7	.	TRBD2	TGCGCCAGCAGCCAGGAGGGAGGGATCTACGAGCAGTACTTC	CASSQEGGIYEQYF
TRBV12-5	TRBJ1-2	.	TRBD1	TGTGCTAGTGGTTTGGGACTTACCGGGACAGGGGGAAAAGGCTACACCTTC	CASGLGLTGTGGKGYTF
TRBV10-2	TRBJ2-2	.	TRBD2	TGCGCCACCAGGAGGAGCGGGATAAACACCGGGGAGCTGTTTTTT	CATRRSGINTGELFF
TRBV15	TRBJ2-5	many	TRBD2	TGTGCCACCAGCAGTAACCTCCTAGCGGGGGGCCTCCAAGAGACCCAGTACTTC	CATSSNLLAGGLQETQYF
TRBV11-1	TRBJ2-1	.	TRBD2	TGTGCCAGCAGCTTAGCCTCTATTTTTCTAGCGGGCTCCTACAATGAGCAGTTCTTC	CASSLASIFLAGSYNEQFF
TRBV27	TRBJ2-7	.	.	TGTGCCAGCAGTTTATCGGCAGGAAGAACCTACGAGCAGTACTTC	CASSLSAGRTYEQYF
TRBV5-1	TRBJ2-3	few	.	TGCGCCAGCAGCTTGGAGGCCGGGATTAGCACAGATACGCAGTATTTT	CASSLEAGISTDTQYF
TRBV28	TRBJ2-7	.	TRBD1	TGTGCCAGCAGTTTATCCCAACAGGGGGTAGAGCAGTACTTC	CASSLSQQGVEQYF
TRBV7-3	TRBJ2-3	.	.	TGTGCCAGCAGCTTGGTACCCCGACAGTCCACAGATACGCAGTATTTT	CASSLVPRQSTDTQYF
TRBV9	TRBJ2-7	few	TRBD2	TGTGCCAGCAGCGTAGATGGCGGGGGAACCTACGAGCAGTACTTC	CASSVDGGGTYEQYF
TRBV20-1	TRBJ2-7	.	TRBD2	TGCAGTGCTAGATCCCCTAGCGGGACCTACGAGCAGTACTTC	CSARSPSGTYEQYF
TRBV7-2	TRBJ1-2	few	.	TGTGCTAGCAGCTTAGCCCAGGCCGCGTATGGCTACACCTTC	CASSLAQAAYGYTF
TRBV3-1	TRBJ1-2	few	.	TGTGCCAGCAGCCAAGAAGTCCCCTATGGCTACACCTTC	CASSQEVPYGYTF
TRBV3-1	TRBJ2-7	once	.	TGTGCCAGCAGCCAAGCAGGGGGCGGGAGCTCCTACGAGCAGTACTTC	CASSQAGGGSSYEQYF
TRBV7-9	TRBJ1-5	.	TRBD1	TGTGCCAGCAGCCGGACAGGGAGCAATAAGCCCCAGCATTTT	CASSRTGSNKPQHF
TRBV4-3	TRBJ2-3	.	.	TGCGCCAGCAGCCGCGGGATCTCAGATACGCAGTATTTT	CASSRGISDTQYF
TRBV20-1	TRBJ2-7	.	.	TGCAGTGCAGCCGGGAACGTAGGCGGCTACGAGCAGTACTTC	CSAAGNVGGYEQYF
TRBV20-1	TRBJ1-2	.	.	TGCAGTGCTGAGGGTTACAGACGGTATGGCTACACCTTC	CSAEGYRRYGYTF
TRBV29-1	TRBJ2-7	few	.	TGCAGCGTTAGGATGGCCTACGAGCAGTACTTC	CSVRMAYEQYF
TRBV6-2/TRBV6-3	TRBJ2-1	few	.	TGTGCCAGCAGAGGACCTACCCCCGTATACAATGAGCAGTTCTTC	CASRGPTPVYNEQFF
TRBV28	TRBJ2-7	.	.	TGTGCCAGCAGTTTATTGGATAGCGGCTCCTACGAGCAGTACTTC	CASSLLDSGSYEQYF
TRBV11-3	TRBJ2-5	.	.	TGTGCCAGCAGCTTAGGGGCAGAGCCACAAGAGACCCAGTACTTC	CASSLGAEPQETQYF
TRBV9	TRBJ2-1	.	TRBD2	TGTGCCAGCAGTGCTCCCCAGCGGGGGTTTCGTGAGCAGTTCTTC	CASSAPQRGFREQFF
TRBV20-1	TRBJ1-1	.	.	TGCAGTGCTAGTAGTCGGAGGAACACTGAAGCTTTCTTT	CSASSRRNTEAFF
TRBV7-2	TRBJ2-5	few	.	TGTGCCAGCAGCTTAAGTTCCCCGAACCAAGAGACCCAGTACTTC	CASSLSSPNQETQYF
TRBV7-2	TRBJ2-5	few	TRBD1	TGTGCCAGCAGCTTAAGCCGCGGACAGGAAGAGACCCAGTACTTC	CASSLSRGQEETQYF
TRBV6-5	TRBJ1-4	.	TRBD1	TGTGCCAGCAGTTACACCTCTGCCGCAGGGGGCGCGGGGGAAAAACTGTTTTTT	CASSYTSAAGGAGEKLFF
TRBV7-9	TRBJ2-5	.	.	TGTGCCAGCAGCTTAGACTTGGGAGAGACCCAGTACTTC	CASSLDLGETQYF
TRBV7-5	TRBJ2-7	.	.	.	CISVPEAHRQEPTYEQYF
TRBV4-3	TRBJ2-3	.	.	TGCGCCAGCAGCCAAGAGTGGCGAGATACGCAGTATTTT	CASSQEWRDTQYF
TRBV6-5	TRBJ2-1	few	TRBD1	TGTGCCAGCAGTAGGGACAGGGGGCTTGAGCAGTTCTTC	CASSRDRGLEQFF
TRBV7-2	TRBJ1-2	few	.	TGTGCCAGCAGCCCCGAGGGAGGGCGTGCCTATGGCTACACCTTC	CASSPEGGRAYGYTF
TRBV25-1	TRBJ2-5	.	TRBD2	TGTGCCAGCAGCGCCACGGTAGGACTAGCGGGAGGTGAAGAGCAGTACTTC	CASSATVGLAGGEEQYF
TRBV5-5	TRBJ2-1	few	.	TGTGCCAGCAGCTTGGAGGGGCTTGCGACGACCAATGAGCAGTTCTTC	CASSLEGLATTNEQFF
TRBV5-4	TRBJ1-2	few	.	TGTGCCAGCAGCTTGGGACAGGATATCGACTATGGCTACACCTTC	CASSLGQDIDYGYTF
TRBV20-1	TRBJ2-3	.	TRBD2	TGCAGTGCTAGAGACGTAGGAGCGGGGGGTACAGATACGCAGTATTTT	CSARDVGAGGTDTQYF
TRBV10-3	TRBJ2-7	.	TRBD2	TGTGCCATCAGTGGGACTAGTATCGACGAGCAGTACTTC	CAISGTSIDEQYF
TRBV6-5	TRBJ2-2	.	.	TGTGCCAGCAGGGCCAGGGTGAGCACCGGGGAGCTGTTTTTT	CASRARVSTGELFF
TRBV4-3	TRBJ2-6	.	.	TGCGCCAGCAGCCAAGTCGGGTCTGGGGCCAACGTCCTGACTTTC	CASSQVGSGANVLTF
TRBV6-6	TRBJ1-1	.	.	TGTGCCAGCAGTTACCCGCACGGGGAACGGACTGAAGCTTTCTTT	CASSYPHGERTEAFF
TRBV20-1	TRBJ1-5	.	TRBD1	TGCAGTGCTAGAGAGCGTTACAGGGGAGGGCCCCAGCATTTT	CSARERYRGGPQHF
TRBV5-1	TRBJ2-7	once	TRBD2	TGCGCCAGCAGCTTGGGAGCGGGAGCCTCCGAGCAGTACTTC	CASSLGAGASEQYF